This TCR beta chain was recovered during a study of CD8+ T cells in alopecia areata. General study points: Clonality in lesional scalp, especially alopecia totalis/universalis, exceeded that of normal scalp.

TCR sequencing used cDNA made by reverse transcription of extracted RNA. The assay was immunoSEQ multiplex PCR, and TCRdb's table has in-frame clones only and misses some. In the table there are approximately 66,000 clones, 55% to 65% of which are singletons. Per germline, CDR1 MNHEY and CDR2 SVGAGI. V lost 8 bases to trimming and J lost 3 bases, with 5 bases between them. The CDR3 totals 11 residues. This clone came up once. Antigen specificity is unknown. The chain couples TRBV6-5 to TRBJ1-5; D ambiguous. The sequences come from CD8+ T cells sorted from blood, collected at week 0. This receptor was obtained from a human donor with alopecia areata. The CDR3 sequence is CASGVNQPQHF. CDR3 DNA: TGTGCCAGCGGGGTCAATCAGCCCCAGCATTTT.